This is a list of T cell receptor beta chains from one sample in a study of human T cells and chemical hapten exposure. MiXCR, run by TCRdb on the RACE reads, gives a single entry per CDR3 protein. Seen here are 380,000 or so distinct CDR3 sequences, about 4.4% observed once, and the top ten hold around 2.3%. The source material was whole blood, sampled in connection with sensitization to the hapten diphenylcyclopropenone (DPC). The receptor source for this set is a woman aged 50 to 65 with alopecia areata. Some clones in this sample may be carry-over from other donors' samples. Each CDR3 is given with its conserved first and last residue. The D gene is left open where the match is weak. Clone size is shown for a subset of rows, as once, few, many or a class of expanded clone.

j_call: TRBJ2-3
clone_size: .
d_call: .
v_call: TRBV7-8
cdr3_aa: CASSLGSGPSTDTQYF
cdr3_nt: TGTGCCAGCAGCTTAGGGAGCGGTCCTAGCACAGATACGCAGTATTTT

j_call: TRBJ2-5
clone_size: many
d_call: TRBD2
v_call: TRBV24-1
cdr3_aa: CATHRAREGYQETQYF
cdr3_nt: TGTGCCACCCATCGCGCCCGGGAGGGGTACCAAGAGACCCAGTACTTC

j_call: TRBJ1-5
clone_size: few
d_call: .
v_call: TRBV12-3/TRBV12-4
cdr3_aa: CASSNGLNQPQHF
cdr3_nt: TGTGCCAGCAGTAACGGCCTCAATCAGCCCCAGCATTTT

j_call: TRBJ2-3
clone_size: many
d_call: TRBD2
v_call: TRBV7-9
cdr3_aa: CASSFGLADLTDTQYF
cdr3_nt: TGTGCCAGCAGCTTCGGACTAGCGGATCTCACAGATACGCAGTATTTT

j_call: TRBJ1-4
clone_size: .
d_call: .
v_call: TRBV7-9
cdr3_aa: CASCLGEINEKLFF
cdr3_nt: TGTGCCAGCTGCTTGGGAGAAATAAATGAAAAACTGTTTTTT

j_call: TRBJ2-7
clone_size: many
d_call: .
v_call: TRBV4-1
cdr3_aa: CASSQGPQISYEQYF
cdr3_nt: TGCGCCAGCAGCCAAGGGCCACAGATCTCCTACGAGCAGTACTTC

j_call: TRBJ1-4
clone_size: .
d_call: TRBD1
v_call: TRBV7-9
cdr3_aa: CASSWTGTLTNEKLFF
cdr3_nt: TGTGCCAGCAGCTGGACAGGGACTCTAACTAATGAAAAACTGTTTTTT

j_call: TRBJ2-3
clone_size: many
d_call: .
v_call: TRBV3-1
cdr3_aa: CASSQDVGGDQSTDTQYF
cdr3_nt: TGTGCCAGCAGCCAAGATGTGGGAGGCGACCAAAGCACAGATACGCAGTATTTT

j_call: TRBJ2-1
clone_size: many
d_call: TRBD2
v_call: TRBV6-2/TRBV6-3
cdr3_aa: CASSRLAASYNEQFF
cdr3_nt: TGTGCCAGCAGTCGACTAGCGGCCTCCTACAATGAGCAGTTCTTC

j_call: TRBJ2-5
clone_size: many
d_call: .
v_call: TRBV28
cdr3_aa: CASSRGYRVGETQYF
cdr3_nt: TGTGCCAGCAGTCGAGGGTATCGTGTTGGAGAGACCCAGTACTTC

j_call: TRBJ2-3
clone_size: few
d_call: .
v_call: TRBV3-1
cdr3_aa: CASSQDRRGARADTQYF
cdr3_nt: TGTGCCAGCAGCCAAGATCGCAGGGGCGCTCGGGCAGATACGCAGTATTTT

j_call: TRBJ1-5
clone_size: .
d_call: TRBD1
v_call: TRBV5-6
cdr3_aa: CASSLGTGLQPQHF
cdr3_nt: TGTGCCAGCAGCTTGGGGACAGGGCTTCAGCCCCAGCATTTT

j_call: TRBJ2-5
clone_size: many
d_call: TRBD1
v_call: TRBV5-5
cdr3_aa: CASRRGQEETQYF
cdr3_nt: TGTGCCAGCAGGAGGGGACAGGAGGAGACCCAGTACTTC

j_call: TRBJ2-5
clone_size: many
d_call: .
v_call: TRBV10-2
cdr3_aa: CASSEWSGRETQYF
cdr3_nt: TGCGCCAGCAGTGAGTGGTCAGGGCGAGAGACCCAGTACTTC

j_call: TRBJ1-2
clone_size: many
d_call: .
v_call: TRBV29-1
cdr3_aa: CSDKDTGYGYTF
cdr3_nt: TGCAGCGACAAAGACACCGGCTATGGCTACACCTTC

j_call: TRBJ1-1
clone_size: many
d_call: .
v_call: TRBV6-1
cdr3_aa: CASSESRSTEAFF
cdr3_nt: TGTGCCAGCAGTGAATCGCGTAGCACTGAAGCTTTCTTT

j_call: TRBJ1-5
clone_size: few
d_call: .
v_call: TRBV12-3/TRBV12-4
cdr3_aa: CASSLRQGEPQHF
cdr3_nt: TGTGCCAGCAGTTTACGCCAAGGGGAGCCCCAGCATTTT

j_call: TRBJ2-7
clone_size: .
d_call: .
v_call: TRBV6-2/TRBV6-3
cdr3_aa: CASSYSAGTDIYEQYF
cdr3_nt: TGTGCCAGCAGTTACTCGGCGGGGACTGACATCTACGAGCAGTACTTC

j_call: TRBJ2-3
clone_size: many
d_call: TRBD2
v_call: TRBV7-2
cdr3_aa: CASSPRLAGERDTQYF
cdr3_nt: TGTGCCAGCAGCCCCCGACTAGCGGGGGAGAGGGATACGCAGTATTTT

j_call: TRBJ1-2
clone_size: .
d_call: TRBD1
v_call: TRBV6-5
cdr3_aa: CASSPQGGSNYGYTF
cdr3_nt: TGTGCCAGCAGCCCACAGGGGGGGTCTAACTATGGCTACACCTTC

j_call: TRBJ2-1
clone_size: few
d_call: TRBD2
v_call: TRBV6-1
cdr3_aa: CASSEGRSGYTYNEQFF
cdr3_nt: TGTGCCAGCAGTGAAGGACGTAGCGGGTATACCTACAATGAGCAGTTCTTC

j_call: TRBJ1-1
clone_size: few
d_call: .
v_call: TRBV5-1
cdr3_aa: CASYRSGGDTEAFF
cdr3_nt: TGCGCCTCTTACAGGAGCGGGGGGGACACTGAAGCTTTCTTT

j_call: TRBJ2-7
clone_size: many
d_call: .
v_call: TRBV6-5
cdr3_aa: CASSLSPGEQYF
cdr3_nt: TGTGCCAGCAGCCTCTCCCCGGGAGAGCAGTACTTC

j_call: TRBJ1-2
clone_size: many
d_call: .
v_call: TRBV7-9
cdr3_aa: CASSLAGESLYGYTF
cdr3_nt: TGTGCCAGCAGCTTAGCGGGGGAGTCCCTCTATGGCTACACCTTC

j_call: TRBJ2-3
clone_size: many
d_call: TRBD1
v_call: TRBV4-1
cdr3_aa: CASSPWTGEALGTQYF
cdr3_nt: TGCGCCAGCAGCCCCTGGACAGGGGAGGCCCTTGGTACGCAGTATTTT

j_call: TRBJ2-5
clone_size: many
d_call: TRBD2
v_call: TRBV28
cdr3_aa: CASSRAGGPETQYF
cdr3_nt: TGTGCCAGCAGTCGAGCGGGAGGGCCGGAGACCCAGTACTTC

j_call: TRBJ2-5
clone_size: many
d_call: .
v_call: TRBV28
cdr3_aa: CASNLVGAAQETQYF
cdr3_nt: TGTGCCAGCAATTTAGTGGGGGCGGCTCAAGAGACCCAGTACTTC

j_call: TRBJ2-1
clone_size: few
d_call: .
v_call: TRBV7-9
cdr3_aa: CASSPSTSFNEQFF
cdr3_nt: TGTGCCAGCAGCCCATCAACTAGTTTTAATGAGCAGTTCTTC

j_call: TRBJ1-6
clone_size: many
d_call: .
v_call: TRBV11-2
cdr3_aa: CASSLSRGSSPLHF
cdr3_nt: TGTGCCAGCAGCTTATCCAGGGGAAGCTCACCCCTCCACTTT

j_call: TRBJ2-2
clone_size: many
d_call: .
v_call: TRBV20-1
cdr3_aa: CSARARSVTGELFF
cdr3_nt: TGCAGTGCTAGGGCCCGGTCCGTCACCGGGGAGCTGTTTTTT

j_call: TRBJ2-1
clone_size: few
d_call: TRBD2
v_call: TRBV9
cdr3_aa: CASSSPRTSGRADNEQFF
cdr3_nt: TGTGCCAGCAGCTCTCCCCGTACTAGCGGGAGGGCCGATAATGAGCAGTTCTTC

j_call: TRBJ2-5
clone_size: many
d_call: .
v_call: TRBV24-1
cdr3_aa: CATSRDGGRETQYF
cdr3_nt: TGTGCCACCAGCCGGGACGGCGGGCGAGAGACCCAGTACTTC

j_call: TRBJ1-2
clone_size: .
d_call: .
v_call: TRBV2
cdr3_aa: CASSEAYGRTYPLGYGYTF
cdr3_nt: TGTGCCAGCAGTGAAGCCTACGGCCGAACTTATCCCTTGGGCTATGGCTACACCTTC

j_call: TRBJ2-5
clone_size: .
d_call: TRBD2
v_call: TRBV7-2
cdr3_aa: CASSSSSGRGLETQYF
cdr3_nt: TGTGCCAGCAGCTCATCTAGCGGGAGAGGCCTAGAGACCCAGTACTTC

j_call: TRBJ2-3
clone_size: many
d_call: .
v_call: TRBV6-2/TRBV6-3
cdr3_aa: CASSYEFSTDTQYF
cdr3_nt: TGTGCCAGCAGTTACGAGTTTAGCACAGATACGCAGTATTTT

j_call: TRBJ1-5
clone_size: few
d_call: TRBD1
v_call: TRBV12-3/TRBV12-4
cdr3_aa: CASSPNAGGRQPQHF
cdr3_nt: TGTGCCAGCAGTCCAAACGCAGGGGGTCGTCAGCCCCAGCATTTT

j_call: TRBJ1-1
clone_size: few
d_call: .
v_call: TRBV4-2
cdr3_aa: CASGQLGSFTEAFF
cdr3_nt: TGTGCCAGCGGACAGTTAGGGAGTTTCACTGAAGCTTTCTTT

j_call: TRBJ1-2
clone_size: many
d_call: .
v_call: TRBV6-4
cdr3_aa: CARPRMINYGYTF
cdr3_nt: TGTGCCAGACCCCGAATGATCAACTATGGCTACACCTTC

j_call: TRBJ1-2
clone_size: many
d_call: .
v_call: TRBV29-1
cdr3_aa: CSVVTSLQGGYGYTF
cdr3_nt: TGCAGCGTTGTCACATCGTTACAGGGTGGTTATGGCTACACCTTC

j_call: TRBJ1-2
clone_size: many
d_call: .
v_call: TRBV27
cdr3_aa: CASGTGPEVYGYTF
cdr3_nt: TGTGCCAGCGGGACGGGCCCGGAGGTCTATGGCTACACCTTC

j_call: TRBJ2-3
clone_size: many
d_call: TRBD2
v_call: TRBV5-1
cdr3_aa: CASRPHSGESTDTQYF
cdr3_nt: TGCGCCAGCAGGCCACATAGCGGGGAAAGCACAGATACGCAGTATTTT

j_call: TRBJ2-1
clone_size: many
d_call: TRBD2
v_call: TRBV7-8
cdr3_aa: CASSLGPAGGPYNEQFF
cdr3_nt: TGTGCCAGCAGCTTAGGTCCAGCGGGGGGGCCTTACAATGAGCAGTTCTTC

j_call: TRBJ2-5
clone_size: .
d_call: TRBD2
v_call: TRBV7-2
cdr3_aa: CASSPTSGGSQESQYF
cdr3_nt: TGTGCCAGCAGCCCGACTAGCGGGGGGTCCCAAGAGTCCCAGTACTTC

j_call: TRBJ1-2
clone_size: .
d_call: TRBD1
v_call: TRBV5-5
cdr3_aa: CASSTTTGGIDGYTF
cdr3_nt: TGTGCCAGCAGCACGACGACAGGGGGCATTGATGGCTACACCTTC